This entry lists 10 T cell receptor beta chains sequenced from one sample in a study of cytomegalovirus exposure and HLA in healthy donors. 13 Jbeta primers and 60 Vbeta primers were used for the PCR. Sequencing was performed with immunoSEQ multiplex PCR; in TCRdb, only in-frame clones are kept and a portion is missing. The table has about 110,000 clones, less than 85% seen once. What was sequenced was PBMCs. The receptors were gathered from a man between 60 and 75 years old in good health and CMV-seronegative.

The chain uses TRBV6-5 and TRBJ2-3; the match to TRBD2 covers 7 bases. This CDR3 has 16 amino acids. The germline V gene has CDR1 MNHEY and CDR2 SVGAGI. Trimming removed 2 bases from V and 3 bases from J; junction bases left unmatched: 8. CDR3 amino acids: CASSYLASGVTDTQYF. CDR3 nucleotide sequence: TGTGCCAGCAGTTACCTCGCTAGCGGAGTGACAGATACGCAGTATTTT.

The chain uses TRBV5-6 and TRBJ2-5; 13 bases agree with TRBD2. Germline assignment: CDR1 SGHDT and CDR2 YYEEEE. The CDR3 is made up of 18 amino acids. V lost 2 bases, J lost 0 bases, and 7 bases stayed unmatched. The DNA for the CDR3 is TGTGCCAGCAGCTTCCGACTAGCGGGGGGCCCATACCAAGAGACCCAGTACTTC. The encoded protein is CASSFRLAGGPYQETQYF.

The gene calls are TRBV5-1 and TRBJ1-2; D ambiguous. CDR3 length: 13 residues. The germline V and J ends were trimmed by 5 bases and 2 bases, with 10 bases remaining between them. Germline CDR1 and CDR2: SGHRS and YFSETQ. The CDR3 sequence: CASSLQTNYGYTF. CDR3 DNA sequence: TGCGCCAGCAGTTTGCAGACAAACTATGGCTACACCTTC. Using reference TRBV5-1 and TRBJ1-2 for the parts outside the CDR3, the full variable domain is KAGVTQTPRYLIKTRGQQVTLSCSPISGHRSVSWYQQTPGQGLQFLFEYFSETQRNKGNFPGRFSGRQFSNSRSEMNVSTLELGDSALYLCASSLQTNYGYTFGSGTRLTVV.

The chain combines TRBV5-1 with TRBJ2-3; TRBD2 agrees at 10 bases. Unmatched junction bases numbered 2, after V lost 0 bases and J lost 4 bases. In germline, CDR1 is SGHRS, CDR2 YFSETQ. The CDR3 is 15 amino acids. The CDR3 region has the DNA TGCGCCAGCAGCTTGGTACTAGCGGGGCCAGATACGCAGTATTTT. Translated, it gives CASSLVLAGPDTQYF. Looking up the rest from reference TRBV5-1 and TRBJ2-3 gives the full variable domain: KAGVTQTPRYLIKTRGQQVTLSCSPISGHRSVSWYQQTPGQGLQFLFEYFSETQRNKGNFPGRFSGRQFSNSRSEMNVSTLELGDSALYLCASSLVLAGPDTQYFGPGTRLTVL.

The rearrangement uses TRBV18 and TRBJ2-7, with a tentative D call TRBD1 (5 bases). The CDR3 loop spans 14 amino acids. V gave up 1 base and J gave up 2 bases, with 9 bases separating them. Looked up from germline, CDR1 is KGHSH and CDR2 is LQKENI. CDR3 sequence (DNA): TGTGCCAGCTCACCACAGACAGCCACCTACGAGCAGTACTTC. Translated, it gives CASSPQTATYEQYF.

The chain is built from TRBV6-5 and TRBJ1-1; no definite D call. The CDR3 has 13 amino acids. Trimming removed 1 base from V and 7 bases from J, with 10 bases in between. Germline loops: CDR1 MNHEY, CDR2 SVGAGI. The DNA of the CDR3 is TGTGCCAGCAGTTACTTGAGGCCCTATGAAGCTTTCTTT. This codes for CASSYLRPYEAFF.

The J gene is TRBJ2-7, the V gene TRBV6-5, with 7 bases lining up with TRBD1. Trimming at V came to 6 bases and at J to 0 bases, leaving 5 bases not matched to a gene. This CDR3 has 14 residues. In germline, CDR1 is MNHEY, CDR2 SVGAGI. The CDR3 DNA reads TGTGCCAGCAGCCGGGACAGAGACTCCTACGAGCAGTACTTC. It codes for CASSRDRDSYEQYF.

There are a few counts of this clone. The chain recombines TRBV18 with TRBJ2-7, with TRBD1 matching 11 bases. The CDR3 has 14 amino acids. V trimming: 6 bases; J trimming: 7 bases; junction bases outside the gene matches: 8. CDR1 and CDR2 from the germline V gene are KGHSH and LQKENI. The CDR3 sequence: CASSHGGTGGEQYV. Written as DNA, the CDR3 is TGTGCCAGCTCCCACGGCGGGACAGGGGGTGAGCAGTACGTC.

In this sample, this clone turned up once. CDR3 region: CASSSAGTGVRGEQYV. CDR3 sequence (DNA): TGTGCCAGCAGCAGCGCCGGGACAGGGGTTAGAGGCGAGCAGTACGTC. The chain combines TRBV5-5 with TRBJ2-7; 10 bases fit TRBD1. After removal of 4 bases from V and 6 bases from J, the junction contained 13 bases not matched to a gene. The CDR3 is made up of 16 amino acids. Per germline, CDR1 SGHKS and CDR2 YYEKEE (reference sequence).

The chain's CDR3 is CASSYLFGGFSYEQYF. The CDR3 nucleotides are TGTGCCAGCAGTTACCTTTTTGGCGGTTTCTCCTACGAGCAGTACTTC. The chain links TRBV6-6 to TRBJ2-7; D unclear. With 2 bases removed from V and 0 bases from J, the gap between germline ends came to 14 bases. This CDR3 is built from 16 residues. Germline V gene lookup returns CDR1 MNHNY and CDR2 SVGAGI (reference sequence).